This T cell receptor beta chain derives from a study of cytomegalovirus exposure and HLA in healthy donors. In the PCR, 60 Vbeta and 13 Jbeta primers were used. The table came from immunoSEQ multiplex PCR; TCRdb's copy has only in-frame clones and leaves some out. Altogether about 160,000 clones are present, over 70% being singletons, with the ten largest covering about 1.4%. With regard to this clone: Its matching antigen is unknown.

The CDR3 loop spans 14 amino acids. V was pared by 3 bases and J by 8 bases, with 14 bases between. Germline assignment: CDR1 MGHRA and CDR2 YSYEKL. Notes on the study in general: Highest at DRB1 and lowest at HLA-C, TCR association rates differed among HLA loci in a later analysis. The study found most TCR sequences rare, yet found some public TCRs in many donors. As a later analysis showed, several of the most significant clusters appeared to be linked to common viral pathogens.

The sample comprised PBMCs. The chain is built from TRBV4-1 and TRBJ2-1; D is perhaps TRBD1 (6 bases). The clonotype comes from a woman aged 25 to 39 in good health and CMV-seronegative. The chain's CDR3 is CASSQGAGVDEQFF. The CDR3 DNA sequence: TGCGCCAGCAGCCAGGGGGCCGGCGTCGATGAGCAGTTCTTC.